This is a list of T cell receptor beta chains from one sample in a study of beta chain features in type 1 diabetes. TCRdb keeps only in-frame clones here, not all; method: immunoSEQ multiplex PCR. The sample lists more than 250,000 clones, about 20% occurring once. Material: naive CD4+ T cells from blood. All receptors derive from a woman aged 35 to 49 with type 1 diabetes. Both conserved end residues are part of each CDR3. The D gene is left open where the match is weak. Clone size appears in some rows only: once, few, many, or a class for an expanded clone.

v_call,clone_size,j_call,d_call,cdr3_nt,cdr3_aa
TRBV30,few,TRBJ1-1,TRBD1,TGTGCCTGGAGTACTCGACAGGGCACCGCTGAAGCTTTCTTT,CAWSTRQGTAEAFF
TRBV29-1,.,TRBJ2-5,.,TGCAGCGCCACAGGATCTCCAGAGACCCAGTACTTC,CSATGSPETQYF
TRBV5-1,.,TRBJ2-1,.,TGCGCCAGCAGCTTGGTAGCGGATTCCTACAATGAGCAGTTCTTC,CASSLVADSYNEQFF
TRBV4-3,.,TRBJ2-7,TRBD1,TGCGCCAGCAGCCAGGGGGGACAGGGTCCGAACGAGCAGTACTTC,CASSQGGQGPNEQYF
TRBV25-1,few,TRBJ2-5,TRBD1,TGTGCCAGCAGTCGGGACAGGGACAGTCAAGAGACCCAGTACTTC,CASSRDRDSQETQYF
TRBV18,few,TRBJ1-2,.,TGTGCCAGCTCACCACCCGACAGGATTTGGGGCTACACCTTC,CASSPPDRIWGYTF
TRBV9,.,TRBJ2-1,TRBD2,TGTGCCAGCAGCGTAAGGTCGAGCGGGGGGGCCTTCTACAATGAGCAGTTCTTC,CASSVRSSGGAFYNEQFF
TRBV20-1,few,TRBJ2-3,.,TGCAGTGCCACAGACCCACCCACGCAGTATTTT,CSATDPPTQYF
TRBV28,.,TRBJ2-7,.,TGTGCCAGCGGAGCGGAGCCCTCCTACGAGCAGTACTTC,CASGAEPSYEQYF
TRBV4-3,.,TRBJ2-1,TRBD1,TGCGCCAGCAGCCAAGTGGCTCCGGGACAGGGGGCCTTCATATCCTACAATGAGCAGTTCTTC,CASSQVAPGQGAFISYNEQFF
TRBV9,few,TRBJ1-2,TRBD1,TGTGCCAGCAGCAGCCGGGACAGGGAGGGCTACACCTTC,CASSSRDREGYTF
TRBV18,.,TRBJ2-7,TRBD1,TGTGCCAGCTCACCACTACAGGGGGCTGGGGAGCAGTACTTC,CASSPLQGAGEQYF
TRBV10-3,few,TRBJ2-7,.,TGTGCCATCAGTGAGTCGGGCGGCGGGGAGCAGTACTTC,CAISESGGGEQYF
TRBV19,few,TRBJ2-1,TRBD2,TGTGCCAGTACCTCCGGGACTAGCGGGAGTAATGAGTTCTTC,CASTSGTSGSNEFF
TRBV5-6,.,TRBJ2-5,.,TGTGCCAGCAGCAGCCAGGGCTGGAGTGAGACCCAGTACTTC,CASSSQGWSETQYF
TRBV1,.,TRBJ1-2,.,TGCACCAGCGCACCGGGACAGGGTAATCGTGGCTACACCTTC,CTSAPGQGNRGYTF
TRBV9,.,TRBJ1-1,.,TGTGCCAGTACCCCCCCGCAGGGGTTGAGCACTGAAGCTTTCTTT,CASTPPQGLSTEAFF
TRBV7-9,.,TRBJ1-5,.,TGTGCCAGCAGTCCCCCCGCGGGATGGACCTCCCAGCATTTT,CASSPPAGWTSQHF
TRBV7-9,few,TRBJ2-7,TRBD1,TGTGCCAGCAGCTTAAGGGGGACAGGGGACTACGAGCAGTACTTC,CASSLRGTGDYEQYF
TRBV28,few,TRBJ2-5,.,TGTGCCAGCAGTAAACCCGGGGCCGGGAGAGGGAACTTC,CASSKPGAGRGNF
TRBV28,.,TRBJ2-1,TRBD2,TGTGCCAGCAGTTATCCGGGACTAGCGGGCAATGAGCAGTTCTTC,CASSYPGLAGNEQFF
TRBV14,.,TRBJ2-2,.,TGTGCCAGCAGCCAAGAGGGCATTGGGGAGCTGTTTTTT,CASSQEGIGELFF
TRBV27,.,TRBJ1-5,.,TGTGCCAGCACCACCCCAGGGCAGCCCCAGCATTTT,CASTTPGQPQHF
TRBV7-2,few,TRBJ2-5,TRBD2,TGTGCCAGCAGCTTCACTAGCGGGGTCCAAGAGACCCAGTACTTC,CASSFTSGVQETQYF
TRBV11-2,.,TRBJ1-3,.,TGTGCCAGCAGCGCACGAGAACTGCATGGAAACACCATATATTTT,CASSARELHGNTIYF
TRBV4-2,few,TRBJ2-2,.,TGTGCCAGCAGCCAGGCCAGGACGAACACCGGGGAGCTGTTTTTT,CASSQARTNTGELFF
TRBV29-1,few,TRBJ2-3,TRBD2,TGCAGCGGGACTCGGAGACTAGCGGCAGATACGCAGTATTTT,CSGTRRLAADTQYF
TRBV10-3,few,TRBJ1-2,.,TGTGCCATCAGTGAGTCGAGTCCCAGGAACTATGGCTACACCTTC,CAISESSPRNYGYTF
TRBV18,few,TRBJ1-3,.,TGTGCCAGCTCACCGCGGGGAGCTGGAAACACCATATATTTT,CASSPRGAGNTIYF
TRBV7-9,.,TRBJ1-2,.,TGTGCCAGCAGCTTAGCGCTTGGAGCCTACTATGGCTACACCTTC,CASSLALGAYYGYTF
TRBV7-2,few,TRBJ1-6,.,TGTGCCAGCAGCTTACCGCCCGGCGGGTCACCCCTCCACTTT,CASSLPPGGSPLHF
TRBV6-5,.,TRBJ1-5,TRBD1,TGTGCCAGCGGAGGGACAGGGCATCAGCCCCAGCATTTT,CASGGTGHQPQHF
TRBV9,few,TRBJ2-1,TRBD2,TGTGCCAGCAGCGTCCTAGCGGGGGCCTACAATGAGCAGTTCTTC,CASSVLAGAYNEQFF
TRBV29-1,.,TRBJ1-2,TRBD1,TGCAGCGTCGCGGGACAGCAGTATGGCTACACCTTC,CSVAGQQYGYTF
TRBV4-3,few,TRBJ1-1,TRBD1,TGCGCCAGCAGCCTGATGACAGGGGAGAACACTGAAGCTTTCTTT,CASSLMTGENTEAFF
TRBV9,few,TRBJ2-3,.,TGTGCCAGCAGCGTGACAACAGATACGCAGTATTTT,CASSVTTDTQYF
TRBV6-6,few,TRBJ2-7,.,TGTGCCAGCACGCTGTCGACAACCCCGTCCTACGAGCAGTACTTC,CASTLSTTPSYEQYF
TRBV30,few,TRBJ1-5,.,TGTGCCTGGAGTGTACGGAGGGATCAGCCCCAGCATTTT,CAWSVRRDQPQHF
TRBV25-1,few,TRBJ2-5,TRBD1,TGTGCCAGCTCTGACAGGGAAGAGACCCAGTACTTC,CASSDREETQYF
TRBV29-1,.,TRBJ1-4,.,TGCAGCGTTAAGGGTCAGTCAGACAGATCCAATGAAAAACTGTTTTTT,CSVKGQSDRSNEKLFF
TRBV29-1,.,TRBJ2-7,.,TGCAGCGTTTCTCCCAGGTTCTCCTACGAGCAGTACTTC,CSVSPRFSYEQYF
TRBV9,few,TRBJ2-1,TRBD2,TGTGCCAGCACCACAACCGGGACTAGTTCTGCGGATGAGCAGTTCTTC,CASTTTGTSSADEQFF